Shown below are 9 T cell receptor beta chains from a single sample sequenced in a study of post-analysis software for immune sequencing data. Study observations and caveats: About five TRBV segments, including TRBV5-6, TRBV5-1 and TRBV20-1, were more frequent in patients than controls.

Unique molecular identifiers tagged the TCR beta cDNA libraries. Each CDR3 protein is one row after TCRdb ran MiXCR on the PCR reads. The sample holds almost 700,000 distinct CDR3 sequences, about 60% seen once. These receptors' antigens are unknown. What was sequenced was blood. These receptors originate from a girl aged 2 to 10 with multiple sclerosis.

The chain has TRBV5-1 and TRBJ2-1, with 7 bases lining up with TRBD2. The trim removed 0 bases at V and 0 bases at J, leaving 3 bases unmatched. The CDR3 consists of 16 residues. Germline CDR1 is SGHRS and CDR2 is YFSETQ. CDR3 bases: TGCGCCAGCAGCTTGGCGGGGAGGGTCTCCTACAATGAGCAGTTCTTC. Its translation: CASSLAGRVSYNEQFF.

The gene calls are TRBV4-1 and TRBJ2-3; possibly TRBD1 for D (5 bases). The germline V gene has CDR1 MGHRA and CDR2 YSYEKL. There are 14 residues in the CDR3. V dropped 2 bases and J dropped 3 bases, with 9 bases sitting between them. The chain's CDR3 is CASSQKQATDTQYF. CDR3 in DNA: TGCGCCAGCAGCCAAAAACAGGCTACAGATACGCAGTATTTT.

The chain recombines TRBV7-2 with TRBJ2-5, with 11 bases fitting TRBD2. J gave up 2 bases and V 1 base, and 9 bases lay outside the gene matches. There are 18 residues in the CDR3. CDR1 is SGHTA, CDR2 FQGNSA, per germline. The CDR3 DNA reads as TGTGCCAGCAGCTTAGTTGTAGCGGGGGGGCCAAAGCAAGAGACCCAGTACTTC. It codes for CASSLVVAGGPKQETQYF.

This sequence joins TRBV5-1 and TRBJ2-2; a possible D gene is TRBD1 (5 bases). CDR1 is SGHRS and CDR2 is YFSETQ in the germline V gene. V shed 5 bases and J shed 6 bases, with 11 bases lying between them. The CDR3 contains 13 residues. The CDR3 spells CASRSTEAGELFF. Here the CDR3 DNA reads TGCGCCAGCAGATCGACAGAAGCCGGGGAGCTGTTTTTT.

The chain couples TRBV4-3 to TRBJ2-7; 12 bases match TRBD2. The J call may be in error: the DNA end matches TRBJ2-5 better. This CDR3 is 16 amino acids long. CDR1 is LGHNA and CDR2 is YSLEER in the germline V gene. This chain's CDR3 is CASSPLAGGLVETQYF. The CDR3 DNA follows: TGCGCCAGCAGCCCACTAGCGGGGGGTTTGGTAGAGACCCAGTACTTC.

The chain links TRBV10-1 to TRBJ2-1, with unresolved D. The CDR3 has 12 residues. V was shortened by 0 bases and J by 9 bases, with 6 bases between the two germline ends. The germline CDR1 and CDR2 sequences are WNHNN and SYGVQD (reference sequence). CDR3 DNA sequence: TGCGCCAGCAGTGAGTCGACCGCTGAGCAGTTCTTC. Its translation: CASSESTAEQFF.

V usage is TRBV12-3 or TRBV12-4 and J usage is TRBJ2-7, with 7 nucleotides matching TRBD1. This CDR3 is 14 amino acids long. V was pared by 5 bases and J by 0 bases, with 4 bases of the junction left unmatched. This CDR3 reads CASSGQVHSYEQYF. The CDR3 coding sequence is TGTGCCAGCAGTGGACAGGTCCACTCCTACGAGCAGTACTTC.

The genes are TRBV15 and TRBJ1-2; weak D call: TRBD1 (6 bases). Trimming took off 8 bases at V and 8 bases at J, with 18 bases between the two ends. This CDR3 has 13 residues. Germline CDR1 reads LNHNV; CDR2 reads YYDKDF (reference sequence). The CDR3 loop reads CATSSGTSKGYTF. CDR3 coding DNA: TGTGCCACCTCTTCTGGGACATCTAAGGGCTACACCTTC.

This chain links TRBV20-1 with TRBJ2-1; 7 bases are a match to TRBD2. This CDR3 is 16 amino acids long. Germline V CDR1 and CDR2: DFQATT, SNEGSKA (reference sequence). Trimming took 4 bases from V and 0 from J; bases not matched to a gene: 9. CDR3 nucleotides: TGCAGTGCTATGCCCTCAGCGGGGAGCTCCTACAATGAGCAGTTCTTC. As protein: CSAMPSAGSSYNEQFF.